Listed below are T cell receptor beta chains from one sample, sequenced in a study of blood T cell repertoires in COVID-19. The assay was immunoSEQ multiplex PCR, and TCRdb's table has in-frame clones only and misses some. The top ten clones hold 19% of a sample with roughly 70,000 clones, around 88% of them seen once. Sequenced: peripheral blood. All receptors derive from a woman at least 80 years old with acute or convalescent COVID-19. The conserved cysteine and the conserved F or W are not part of the CDR3 here.

length: 11
J: TRBJ2-7
V: TRBV29-1
CDR3: SVETDRAHEQY

length: 14
J: TRBJ2-2
V: TRBV19
CDR3: ASSISNVEITGELF

length: 12
J: TRBJ1-2
V: TRBV6-5
CDR3: ASNSRGPNYGYT

length: 15
J: TRBJ1-5
V: TRBV28
CDR3: ASSPTTGQGGNQPQH

length: 12
J: TRBJ1-4
V: TRBV7-6
CDR3: ASSLAGTGGKLF

length: 13
J: TRBJ2-1
V: TRBV2
CDR3: ASRQNTLTSNEQF

length: 11
J: TRBJ2-1
V: TRBV5-1
CDR3: ASSLDPPGEQF

length: 15
J: TRBJ1-1
V: TRBV5-4
CDR3: ASSLLGLGDLNTEAF

length: 16
J: TRBJ1-1
V: TRBV27
CDR3: ASSLTGRQGIRGTEAF

length: 11
J: TRBJ1-3
V: TRBV6-1
CDR3: ASSEARGNTIY

length: 12
J: TRBJ1-5
V: TRBV5-1
CDR3: ASSPGTENQPQH

length: 12
J: TRBJ2-2
V: TRBV6-5
CDR3: ASSYTVNTGELF

length: 12
J: TRBJ2-3
V: TRBV7-8
CDR3: ASSIRTGSDTQY

length: 15
J: TRBJ2-2
V: TRBV4-2
CDR3: ASSPVKRELGTGELF

length: 11
J: TRBJ1-6
V: TRBV7-8
CDR3: ASSLTRFSPLH

length: 13
J: TRBJ2-1
V: TRBV6-2/TRBV6-3
CDR3: ASSYRSNRVVEQF

length: 15
J: TRBJ1-6
V: TRBV10-3
CDR3: ATRLSDTRRLNSPLH

length: 12
J: TRBJ1-1
V: TRBV27
CDR3: ASSPSGTGTEAF

length: 11
J: TRBJ2-1
V: TRBV7-2
CDR3: ASSSRSYNEQF

length: 13
J: TRBJ2-1
V: TRBV5-4
CDR3: ASSHRTSLFNEQF

length: 12
J: TRBJ1-1
V: TRBV27
CDR3: ASSLRQGLFEAF

length: 12
J: TRBJ2-1
V: TRBV6-5
CDR3: ASRGDRFYNEQF

length: 13
J: TRBJ2-7
V: TRBV6-5
CDR3: ASRALGQLSYEQY

length: 12
J: TRBJ1-5
V: TRBV6-5
CDR3: ASSSYTTGQPQH

length: 14
J: TRBJ2-1
V: TRBV19
CDR3: ASSPQLAGGREEQF

length: 12
J: TRBJ2-3
V: TRBV2
CDR3: ASSRDRGPDTQY

length: 13
J: TRBJ1-2
V: TRBV7-2
CDR3: ASSPNRGDYYGYT

length: 11
J: TRBJ1-2
V: TRBV18
CDR3: ASSPTADYGYT

length: 13
J: TRBJ1-6
V: TRBV2
CDR3: ASSLQGAWNSPLH

length: 12
J: TRBJ1-1
V: TRBV5-1
CDR3: ASSLGTGGTEAF

length: 16
J: TRBJ2-1
V: TRBV7-3
CDR3: ASSLTGLEARSYNEQF

length: 11
J: TRBJ2-5
V: TRBV6-2/TRBV6-3
CDR3: ASSNPTGETQY

length: 11
J: TRBJ1-4
V: TRBV28
CDR3: AIKQGANEKLF

length: 13
J: TRBJ1-4
V: TRBV15
CDR3: ATSSGTGTEEKLF

length: 13
J: TRBJ1-2
V: TRBV28
CDR3: ASSPVTGADYGYT

length: 13
J: TRBJ2-1
V: TRBV18
CDR3: ASSSDLVAYNEQF

length: 11
J: TRBJ2-7
V: TRBV7-9
CDR3: ASSLNREGEQY

length: 13
J: TRBJ2-7
V: TRBV7-9
CDR3: ASSLVSGTGGEQY

length: 14
J: TRBJ2-7
V: TRBV23-1
CDR3: ASSHTSRQGFYEQY

length: 12
J: TRBJ1-4
V: TRBV5-1
CDR3: ASSPGQPNEKLF

length: 14
J: TRBJ2-3
V: TRBV24-1
CDR3: ATSDPGTGSEDTQY

length: 14
J: TRBJ1-1
V: TRBV5-1
CDR3: ASSKYSGSEWTEAF

length: 11
J: TRBJ1-1
V: TRBV12-3/TRBV12-4
CDR3: ASSPKRNTEAF

length: 11
J: TRBJ1-1
V: TRBV3-1/TRBV3-2
CDR3: ASSQDGRFEAF

length: 17
J: TRBJ1-1
V: TRBV4-2
CDR3: ASSQETTNSGTGGTEAF